Listed below are T cell receptor beta chains from one sample, sequenced in a study of shared clonotypes between healthy human individuals. The method was immunoSEQ multiplex PCR; TCRdb's version includes in-frame clones alone and lacks a portion of them. The sample gives roughly 640,000 clones, less than 98% of which show up once; around 0.058% is in the top ten. The material sequenced was naive CD4+ T cells sorted from blood. These receptors all stem from a woman aged 25 to 39 in good health. CDR3s include the opening cysteine and the closing phenylalanine or tryptophan. D genes are given only for firm matches. Clone size is stated in some rows and not others, as once, few, many or a class when expanded.

J gene	V gene	clone size	D gene	CDR3 protein	CDR3 DNA
TRBJ2-1	TRBV10-1	NA	NA	CASSEGSLPGGNEQFF	TGCGCCAGCAGTGAGGGCAGCCTACCTGGGGGCAATGAGCAGTTCTTC
TRBJ1-1	TRBV5-1	NA	NA	CASSLAPGNLNTEAFF	TGCGCCAGCAGCTTGGCCCCCGGGAACCTTAACACTGAAGCTTTCTTT
TRBJ1-5	TRBV11-2	NA	NA	CASSPSPRYF	TGTGCCAGCAGCCCTTCACCCCGGTACTTT
TRBJ1-2	TRBV28	NA	TRBD1	CASSPGTGEFVAF	TGTGCCAGCAGTCCAGGGACAGGGGAATTCGTTGCCTTC
TRBJ2-4	TRBV20-1	NA	NA	CSAVGQNIQYF	TGCAGTGCAGTAGGGCAAAACATTCAGTACTTC
TRBJ2-7	TRBV2	NA	NA	CASSERTGWYEQYF	TGTGCCAGCAGTGAAAGAACAGGGTGGTACGAGCAGTACTTC
TRBJ1-1	TRBV18	NA	TRBD1	CASSRRGDMNTEAFF	TGTGCCAGCTCACGCAGGGGGGACATGAACACTGAAGCTTTCTTT
TRBJ2-7	TRBV28	NA	TRBD1	CASSPPPGQGAREQYF	TGTGCCAGCAGCCCCCCGCCGGGACAGGGGGCGCGAGAGCAGTACTTC
TRBJ1-4	TRBV28	few	NA	CASSQGPMGKLFF	TGTGCCAGCAGTCAGGGCCCCATGGGAAAACTGTTTTTT
TRBJ1-2	TRBV28	NA	NA	CASSYDRNYGYTF	TGTGCCAGCAGTTATGACAGAAACTATGGCTACACCTTC
TRBJ2-7	TRBV6-1	NA	NA	CASSERQPYEQYF	TGTGCCAGCAGTGAACGGCAGCCCTACGAGCAGTACTTC